This T cell receptor beta chain was found in a study of response to subunit inactivated influenza vaccine. Study-level findings and limits: Only a handful of new T cells, the authors suggested, are recruited with each seasonal influenza vaccination.

Turning to this clonotype: The antigen is not known.

TCRdb redid the calling of the RT-PCR reads with MiXCR, one entry per CDR3 protein. Found here are 650,000 to 800,000 distinct CDR3 sequences, around 13% of them singletons; the top ten hold 6% to 8%. The V end was cut by 7 bases, the J end by 2 bases, with 18 bases between. The germline V gene has CDR1 MNHEY and CDR2 SVGEGT. The CDR3 is 16 residues long. Source: PBMCs from blood, taken roughly 2 weeks before vaccination. The sequence was collected from a man in his fifties or sixties who received an inactivated influenza vaccine. The chain combines TRBV6-2 or TRBV6-3 with TRBJ2-1; D possibly uses TRBD1 or TRBD2 (6 bases each). CDR3 sequence reads: CASTPGGGFTYNEQFF. The DNA for the CDR3 is TGTGCCAGCACCCCCGGAGGGGGATTCACCTACAATGAGCAGTTCTTC.